The 10 T cell receptor beta chains given below trace back to one sample, sequenced in a study of neurological immune-mediated disorders. Via MiXCR, TCRdb re-called the 5' RACE reads, giving one row per CDR3 protein. In the table there are 25,000 to 30,000 distinct CDR3 sequences, about 16% of which are singletons. Time point denoted: technical triplicate 3. The specimen sequenced was CD4+ T cells from blood. The receptors here all came from a female donor with HTLV-1-associated myelopathy (HAM/TSP).

This clonotype occurred many times. The rearrangement uses TRBV20-1 and TRBJ1-1; D possibly corresponds to TRBD1 (5 bases). CDR3 length: 14 residues. Trimming left V 2 bases short and J 11 bases short, with 21 bases between. Germline V CDR1 and CDR2: DFQATT, SNEGSKA (reference sequence). The CDR3 loop reads CSARPPREPHMAFF. The CDR3 bases are TGCAGTGCTAGACCTCCCAGGGAGCCTCATATGGCTTTCTTT.

This clonotype was seen repeatedly, ten times or more. V and J are TRBV3-1 and TRBJ2-1; 7 bases are shared with TRBD2. The junction had 9 bases not matched to a gene; V was cut back by 4 bases and J by 0 bases. The CDR3 has 17 amino acids. Germline CDR1 reads LGHDT; CDR2 reads YNNKEL (reference sequence). The CDR3 reads CASSRFLAGSSYNEQFF. CDR3 DNA sequence: TGTGCCAGCAGCCGATTCTTAGCGGGCAGCTCCTACAATGAGCAGTTCTTC.

In its sample, this clonotype was seen many times. J is TRBJ2-6 and V is TRBV4-2; TRBD2 matches 14 bases. With V trimmed by 0 bases and J by 2 bases, 9 bases remained unmatched. The CDR3 runs 21 residues. The germline CDR1 and CDR2 sequences are LGHNA and YNFKEQ. The CDR3, as DNA: TGTGCCAGCAGCCAAGATGGACTAGCGGGGGGCCTAGTAGCTGGGGCCAACGTCCTGACTTTC. This sequence encodes CASSQDGLAGGLVAGANVLTF.

The sample holds many counts of this clonotype. The V call is TRBV7-2, the J call TRBJ2-5; 10 bases match TRBD2. This CDR3 has 15 residues. V was clipped by 5 bases and J by 4 bases; unmatched bases: 7. Germline V gene sequence: CDR1 SGHTA, CDR2 FQGNSA. The chain's CDR3 is CASSNSGGAPETQYF. In DNA, the CDR3 is TGTGCCAGCAGCAACAGCGGGGGGGCCCCAGAGACCCAGTACTTC.

This clonotype was seen ten or more times. This chain uses TRBV20-1 with TRBJ2-5; tentatively, D is TRBD2 (6 bases). The V gene lost 1 base and the J gene lost 7 bases, with 16 bases spanning the gap. The germline gives CDR1 DFQATT, CDR2 SNEGSKA (reference sequence). This CDR3 has 14 residues. CDR3 bases: TGCAGTGCTAGAGTGGCGGGGACCCCAGGGACCCAGTACTTC. Translation: CSARVAGTPGTQYF.

Many counts were recorded for this clonotype. CDR3 in amino acids: CASSPDSPGAFF. The CDR3 nucleotides are TGTGCCAGCAGCCCGGACTCTCCGGGAGCTTTCTTT. The chain couples TRBV12-3 or TRBV12-4 to TRBJ1-1; D is unresolved. This CDR3 spans 12 amino acids. V was clipped by 6 bases and J by 10 bases, with 15 bases between them.

This clonotype was observed many times. The chain carries TRBV28 and TRBJ2-3, with 7 bases identical to TRBD1. This CDR3 spans 15 amino acids. Germline V CDR1 and CDR2: MDHEN, SYDVKM. Trimming at V came to 6 bases and at J to 1 base, leaving 7 bases not matched to a gene. Here the CDR3 DNA reads TGTGCCAGCAGCCTAGGGGGCGCCGGCACAGATACGCAGTATTTT. It codes for CASSLGGAGTDTQYF. The full variable domain, its missing parts supplied by reference TRBV28 and TRBJ2-3, is DVKVTQSSRYLVKRTGEKVFLECVQDMDHENMFWYRQDPGLGLRLIYFSYDVKMKEKGDIPEGYSVSREKKERFSLILESASTNQTSMYLCASSLGGAGTDTQYFGPGTRLTVL.

This clonotype was seen at least ten times. J is TRBJ2-5 and V is TRBV20-1, with 7 bases matching TRBD2. The CDR3 is 15 residues long. V trimming: 1 base; J trimming: 5 bases; junction bases outside the gene matches: 10. Germline V CDR1 and CDR2: DFQATT, SNEGSKA (reference sequence). In nucleotides, the CDR3 is TGCAGTGCTAGAGGACTCCGGGGGGATGAGGAGACCCAGTACTTC. Translated, it gives CSARGLRGDEETQYF.

The table lists this clonotype with many counts. The gene calls are TRBV20-1 and TRBJ1-3, with no clear D. CDR1 is DFQATT, CDR2 SNEGSKA, per germline (reference sequence). V lost 1 base to trimming and J lost 3 bases, with 10 bases between them. CDR3 length: 14 amino acids. The CDR3 coding sequence is TGCAGTGCTAGAGTACCGGGTCGTGGAAACACCATATATTTT. Translating gives CSARVPGRGNTIYF.

This clonotype was detected many times. In nucleotides, the CDR3 is TGCAGCGTTGAAGATGGTCGGGGGGGGTCCTACGAGCAGTACTTC. This translates into CSVEDGRGGSYEQYF. The rearrangement links TRBV29-1 to TRBJ2-7; 8 nucleotides agree with TRBD2. This CDR3 contains 15 residues. V dropped 0 bases and J dropped 1; count of bases not matched to a gene: 5. The V gene's germline CDR1 is SQVTM and CDR2 ANQGSEA.